This is a list of T cell receptor beta chains from one sample in a study of cytomegalovirus exposure and HLA in healthy donors. Sequencing used immunoSEQ multiplex PCR; TCRdb keeps in-frame clones, though not all of them. The data hold around 150,000 clones, with nearly 90% observed a single time. Sequenced sample: PBMCs. The receptors were sampled from a woman in her thirties or forties in good health and CMV-seronegative. Both conserved end residues are part of each CDR3. A D gene is named only where the DNA matches it firmly. The size entry is marked missing in some rows and otherwise reads once, few, many or a size class.

J: TRBJ2-3; V: TRBV2; size: .; D: .; CDR3: CASSGVGRSPDTQYF; DNA: TGTGCCAGCAGTGGTGTCGGCAGGTCCCCAGATACGCAGTATTTT
J: TRBJ2-7; V: TRBV30; size: .; D: .; CDR3: CAWSVTWERYEQYF; DNA: TGTGCCTGGAGTGTAACGTGGGAGCGCTACGAGCAGTACTTC
J: TRBJ2-1; V: TRBV20-1; size: .; D: .; CDR3: CSARPLNEQFF; DNA: TGCAGTGCCCGTCCCCTCAATGAGCAGTTCTTC
J: TRBJ2-7; V: TRBV28; size: .; D: .; CDR3: CASSIPSYEQYF; DNA: TGTGCCAGCAGTATTCCGTCCTACGAGCAGTACTTC
J: TRBJ1-1; V: TRBV7-9; size: .; D: .; CDR3: CSSRTSGNTEAFF; DNA: TGTTCCAGCAGAACATCTGGGAACACTGAAGCTTTCTTT
J: TRBJ2-2; V: TRBV19; size: .; D: .; CDR3: CASSMRPGELFF; DNA: TGTGCCAGTAGTATGCGGCCCGGGGAGCTGTTTTTT
J: TRBJ2-7; V: TRBV5-1; size: .; D: TRBD2; CDR3: CASSLVVGGDYEQYF; DNA: TGCGCCAGCAGCTTGGTAGTGGGAGGGGACTACGAGCAGTACTTC
J: TRBJ1-4; V: TRBV7-8; size: .; D: TRBD1; CDR3: CASSLPQGQGYQKLFF; DNA: TGTGCCAGCAGCTTACCGCAGGGACAGGGCTACCAAAAACTGTTTTTT
J: TRBJ2-5; V: TRBV5-4; size: .; D: TRBD2; CDR3: CASSLGGLAGVLETQYF; DNA: TGTGCCAGCAGCTTAGGCGGATTAGCGGGAGTTCTGGAGACCCAGTACTTC
J: TRBJ2-1; V: TRBV10-3; size: .; D: .; CDR3: CAISEQSGEQFF; DNA: TGTGCCATCAGTGAACAATCTGGTGAGCAGTTCTTC
J: TRBJ2-1; V: TRBV5-1; size: .; D: .; CDR3: CASSLETNSYNEQFF; DNA: TGCGCCAGCAGCTTGGAAACAAATTCCTACAATGAGCAGTTCTTC
J: TRBJ2-1; V: TRBV19; size: once; D: TRBD1; CDR3: CASSIGTRDSYNEQFF; DNA: TGTGCCAGTAGTATAGGGACCCGGGACAGTTACAATGAGCAGTTCTTC
J: TRBJ1-5; V: TRBV5-8; size: .; D: .; CDR3: CASTRRGAQPQHF; DNA: TGTGCCAGCACCCGGAGGGGAGCTCAGCCCCAGCATTTT
J: TRBJ2-1; V: TRBV6-1; size: .; D: TRBD2; CDR3: CASRTGTSGLGEQFF; DNA: TGTGCCAGCAGGACCGGGACTAGCGGCCTCGGGGAGCAGTTCTTC
J: TRBJ2-3; V: TRBV10-1; size: .; D: TRBD1; CDR3: CASMPGQGASDTQYF; DNA: TGCGCCAGCATGCCGGGACAGGGGGCTTCAGATACGCAGTATTTT
J: TRBJ2-7; V: TRBV11-3; size: once; D: TRBD2; CDR3: CASSLVDPGLAGEQYF; DNA: TGTGCCAGCAGCTTAGTCGACCCGGGACTAGCAGGCGAGCAGTACTTC
J: TRBJ2-7; V: TRBV28; size: .; D: TRBD1; CDR3: CASSPPDRVKAYEQYF; DNA: TGTGCCAGCAGTCCACCGGACAGGGTGAAGGCCTACGAGCAGTACTTC
J: TRBJ2-1; V: TRBV28; size: .; D: .; CDR3: CASSLYSGYEQFF; DNA: TGTGCCAGCAGTTTATATTCGGGGTATGAGCAGTTCTTC
J: TRBJ2-1; V: TRBV5-6; size: .; D: TRBD2; CDR3: CASSSPVGSGVNEQFF; DNA: TGTGCCAGCAGCTCCCCCGTCGGTAGCGGGGTCAATGAGCAGTTCTTC
J: TRBJ2-3; V: TRBV4-1; size: few; D: .; CDR3: CASRAVPTDTQYF; DNA: TGCGCCAGCAGAGCGGTTCCCACAGATACGCAGTATTTT
J: TRBJ1-2; V: TRBV6-6; size: .; D: .; CDR3: CASNKDSNYGYTF; DNA: TGTGCCAGCAACAAAGACAGTAACTATGGCTACACCTTC
J: TRBJ1-1; V: TRBV5-5; size: .; D: TRBD1; CDR3: CASSPDRGRGYTEAFF; DNA: TGTGCCAGCAGCCCCGACAGGGGGCGTGGGTACACTGAAGCTTTCTTT